Listed here is a single T cell receptor beta chain. No antigen is known for it. The ends lost 5 bases at V and 6 bases at J; junction bases unmatched: 3. Per the germline V gene, CDR1 is SEHNR and CDR2 is FQNEAQ (reference sequence). The CDR3 spans 13 residues. The data derive from a study of T cells after yellow fever vaccination. About the study: Preparing low-cell-number fractions relied on SMART-Seq v4 Ultra Low Input.

General study points: Booster sampling recovered most clones from primary vaccination (less than 97% CD4, 80% to 90% CD8).

5'RACE template switching added a universal primer site and UMIs to TCR cDNA. TCRdb passed the 5' RACE reads through MiXCR, listing each CDR3 protein once. The sample holds 500,000 to 650,000 distinct CDR3 sequences; roughly a sixth are singletons and the top ten take 15% to 20%. This sequence originates from a man in his late teens or twenties who received the YFV17D yellow fever vaccine. This material consisted of PBMCs, taken around 5 days after the first yellow fever vaccination. The chain links TRBV7-9 to TRBJ1-1; TRBD1 agrees at 10 bases. The CDR3 sequence is CASSGTGEAEAFF. In DNA, the CDR3 is TGTGCCAGCAGCGGGACAGGGGAGGCTGAAGCTTTCTTT.